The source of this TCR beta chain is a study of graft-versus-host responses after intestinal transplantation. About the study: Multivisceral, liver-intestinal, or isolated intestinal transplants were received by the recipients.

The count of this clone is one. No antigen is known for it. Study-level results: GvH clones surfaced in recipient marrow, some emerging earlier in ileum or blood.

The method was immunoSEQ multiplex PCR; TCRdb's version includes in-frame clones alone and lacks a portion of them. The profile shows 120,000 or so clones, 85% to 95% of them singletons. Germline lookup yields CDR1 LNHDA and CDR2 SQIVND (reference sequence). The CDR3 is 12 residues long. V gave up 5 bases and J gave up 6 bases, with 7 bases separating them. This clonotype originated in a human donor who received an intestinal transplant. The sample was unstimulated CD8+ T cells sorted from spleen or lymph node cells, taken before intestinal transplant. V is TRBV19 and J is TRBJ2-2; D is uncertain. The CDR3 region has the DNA TGTGCCAGTAGTCCCCTTTCCGGGGAGCTGTTTTTT. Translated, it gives CASSPLSGELFF.